This T cell receptor beta chain was profiled in a study of T cell repertoires in cytomegalovirus infection. Study context: Carrying CMV and the relevant HLA type showed in public TCR beta signatures.

Study findings and constraints: The cumulative frequency of public TCR beta families distinguished individuals who carried CMV together with the relevant HLA. Clonotype analysis showed dominance of the ex vivo response by HLA-C-restricted CMV-specific TCR beta clonotypes.

TCRdb reanalysed the reads using MiXCR and keeps one entry per CDR3 protein. The data hold 150,000 to 200,000 distinct CDR3 sequences, with approximately 19% observed a single time. Turning to this clonotype: Its antigen is currently unknown.

Trimming cost V 6 bases and J 4 bases; bases outside gene matches: 9. CDR3 length: 15 amino acids. Germline V lookup: CDR1 LNHDA, CDR2 SQIVND (reference sequence). The sequenced material came from PBMCs. The receptor's source is a human donor in good health (CMV status not recorded). Some clones in this sample may be carry-over from other donors' samples. The chain carries TRBV19 and TRBJ1-1; TRBD1 matches at 9 bases. The CDR3 here is CASRGQGVWSTEAFF. The CDR3 DNA reads as TGTGCCAGTAGGGGACAGGGTGTTTGGAGCACTGAAGCTTTCTTT. Together with reference TRBV19 and TRBJ1-1, the CDR3 gives the full variable domain: DGGITQSPKYLFRKEGQNVTLSCEQNLNHDAMYWYRQDPGQGLRLIYYSQIVNDFQKGDIAEGYSVSREKKESFPLTVTSAQKNPTAFYLCASRGQGVWSTEAFFGQGTRLTVV.